This T cell receptor (beta chain) was recorded in a study of neurological immune-mediated disorders. Points from the study as a whole: Expanded clones shared no CDR3 amino acid sequences across subjects, suggesting private repertoires in all groups. Patients with HTLV-1-associated myelopathy showed the most TCR clonal expansion. Those with multiple sclerosis showed the least, falling below healthy controls.

V was shortened by 6 bases and J by 9 bases, with 21 bases between the two germline ends. CDR1 is MNHEY, CDR2 SMNVEV, per germline (reference sequence). The CDR3 spans 16 residues. Every sequencing run gave over 180 million TCR-beta sequences, taken from 15-18 subjects. In TCRdb, the 5' RACE reads were re-called with MiXCR into one record per CDR3 protein. The sample holds just over 30,000 distinct CDR3 sequences; less than 5% are singletons and the top ten take around a quarter. This clonotype occurred many times. The antigen is unknown. This rearrangement joins TRBV27 to TRBJ1-6; D is possibly TRBD1 (5 bases). This receptor was identified in a woman aged 35 to 49 in good health. The material sequenced was CD4+ T cells from blood. In DNA, the CDR3 is TGTGCCAGCAGCTACGTAGGCATTCGGGGGATTTCACCCCTCCACTTT. It codes for CASSYVGIRGISPLHF.